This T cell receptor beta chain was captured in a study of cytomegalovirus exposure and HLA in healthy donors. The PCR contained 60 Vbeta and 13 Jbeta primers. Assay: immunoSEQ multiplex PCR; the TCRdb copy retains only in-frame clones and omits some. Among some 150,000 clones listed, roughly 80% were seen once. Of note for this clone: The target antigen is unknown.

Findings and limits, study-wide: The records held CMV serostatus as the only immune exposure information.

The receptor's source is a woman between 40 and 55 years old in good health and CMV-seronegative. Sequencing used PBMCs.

The DNA of the CDR3 is TGCGCCAGCAGCCGAACAGCGAACACTGAAGCTTTCTTT. It specifies CASSRTANTEAFF. The chain employs TRBV4-1 and TRBJ1-1; D is unresolved. V lost 4 bases and J 1 base, leaving 7 bases between the germline ends. The CDR3 loop spans 13 amino acids. Germline CDR1 MGHRA, CDR2 YSYEKL.